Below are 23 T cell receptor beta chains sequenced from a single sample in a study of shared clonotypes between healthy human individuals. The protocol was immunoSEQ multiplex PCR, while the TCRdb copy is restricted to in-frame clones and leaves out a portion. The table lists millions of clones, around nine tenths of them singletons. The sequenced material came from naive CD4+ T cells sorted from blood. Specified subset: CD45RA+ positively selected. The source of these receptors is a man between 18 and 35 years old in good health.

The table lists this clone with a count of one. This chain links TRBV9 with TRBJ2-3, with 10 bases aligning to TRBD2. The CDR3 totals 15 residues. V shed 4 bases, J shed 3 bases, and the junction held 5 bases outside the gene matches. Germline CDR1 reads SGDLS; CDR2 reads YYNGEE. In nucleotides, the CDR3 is TGTGCCAGCAGCTTCTGGACTAGCGGAACAGATACGCAGTATTTT. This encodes CASSFWTSGTDTQYF.

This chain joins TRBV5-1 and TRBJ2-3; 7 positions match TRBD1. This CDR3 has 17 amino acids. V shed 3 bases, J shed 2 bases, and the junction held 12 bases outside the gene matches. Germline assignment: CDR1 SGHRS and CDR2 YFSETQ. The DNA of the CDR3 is TGCGCCAGCAGCTGGTTCGTCGGACAGGCCAACACAGATACGCAGTATTTT. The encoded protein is CASSWFVGQANTDTQYF.

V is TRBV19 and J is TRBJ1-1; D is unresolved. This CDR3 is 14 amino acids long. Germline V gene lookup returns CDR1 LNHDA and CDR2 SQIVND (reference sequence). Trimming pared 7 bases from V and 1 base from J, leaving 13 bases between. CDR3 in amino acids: CASMRVSGNTEAFF. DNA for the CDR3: TGTGCCAGTATGAGGGTCTCGGGGAACACTGAAGCTTTCTTT.

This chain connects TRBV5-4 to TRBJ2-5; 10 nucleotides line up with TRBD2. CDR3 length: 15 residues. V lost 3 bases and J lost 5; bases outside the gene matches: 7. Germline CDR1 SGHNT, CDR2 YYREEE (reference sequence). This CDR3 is CASSSQRGGLETQYF. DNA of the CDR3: TGTGCCAGCAGCTCACAGCGGGGGGGCCTTGAGACCCAGTACTTC.

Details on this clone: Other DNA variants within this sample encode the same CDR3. As DNA, the CDR3 is TGTGCCAGCAGGCTAACAGCAAACACTGAAGCTTTCTTT. Residues: CASRLTANTEAFF. The chain employs TRBV6-5 and TRBJ1-1; D gene ambiguous. CDR3 length: 13 residues. CDR1 and CDR2 from the germline V gene are MNHEY and SVGAGI. The ends were cut back, 6 bases at V and 2 bases at J, with 10 bases in the middle.

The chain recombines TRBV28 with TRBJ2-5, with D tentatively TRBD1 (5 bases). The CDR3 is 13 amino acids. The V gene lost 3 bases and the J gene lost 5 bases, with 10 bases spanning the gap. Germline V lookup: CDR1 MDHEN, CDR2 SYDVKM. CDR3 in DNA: TGTGCCAGCAGTTTTAGGGGCGCGGAGACCCAGTACTTC. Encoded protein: CASSFRGAETQYF.

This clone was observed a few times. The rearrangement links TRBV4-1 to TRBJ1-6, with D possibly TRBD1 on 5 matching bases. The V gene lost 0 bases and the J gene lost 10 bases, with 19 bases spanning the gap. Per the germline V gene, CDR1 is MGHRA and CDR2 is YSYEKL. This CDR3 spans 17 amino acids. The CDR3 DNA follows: TGCGCCAGCAGCCAAGAAGGTAGGCAGGGAGGACGATCACCCCTCCACTTT. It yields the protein CASSQEGRQGGRSPLHF.

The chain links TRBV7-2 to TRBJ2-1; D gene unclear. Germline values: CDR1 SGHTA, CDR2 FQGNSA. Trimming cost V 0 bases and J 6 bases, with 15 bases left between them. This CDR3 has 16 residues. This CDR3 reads CASSLASNPYVNEQFF. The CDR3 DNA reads TGTGCCAGCAGCTTAGCCAGTAACCCGTACGTCAATGAGCAGTTCTTC.

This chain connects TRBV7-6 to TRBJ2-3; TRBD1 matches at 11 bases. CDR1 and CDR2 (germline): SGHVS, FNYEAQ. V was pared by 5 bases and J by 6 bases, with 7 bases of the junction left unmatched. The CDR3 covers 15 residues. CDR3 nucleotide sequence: TGTGCCAGCAGCCCTGATGGGACAGGGGGGGATACGCAGTATTTT. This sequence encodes CASSPDGTGGDTQYF. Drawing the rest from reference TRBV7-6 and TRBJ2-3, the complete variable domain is GAGVSQSPRYKVTKRGQDVALRCDPISGHVSLYWYRQALGQGPEFLTYFNYEAQQDKSGLPNDRFSAERPEGSISTLTIQRTEQRDSAMYRCASSPDGTGGDTQYFGPGTRLTVL.

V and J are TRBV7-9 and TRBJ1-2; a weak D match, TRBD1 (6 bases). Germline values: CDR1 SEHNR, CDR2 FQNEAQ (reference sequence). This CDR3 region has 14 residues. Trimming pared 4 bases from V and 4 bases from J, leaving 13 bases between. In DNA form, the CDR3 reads TGTGCCAGCAGCTCGGTTACAGGGACCTATGGCTACACCTTC. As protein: CASSSVTGTYGYTF. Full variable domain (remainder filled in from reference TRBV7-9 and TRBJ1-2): DTGVSQNPRHKITKRGQNVTFRCDPISEHNRLYWYRQTLGQGPEFLTYFQNEAQLEKSRLLSDRFSAERPKGSFSTLEIQRTEQGDSAMYLCASSSVTGTYGYTFGSGTRLTVV.

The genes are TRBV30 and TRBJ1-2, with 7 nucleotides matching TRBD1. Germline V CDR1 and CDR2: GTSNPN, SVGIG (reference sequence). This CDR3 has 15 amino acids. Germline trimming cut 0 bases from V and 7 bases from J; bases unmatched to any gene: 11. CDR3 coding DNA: TGTGCCTGGAGTGTACTTACCACAGGGGTCTGTGGCTACACCTTC. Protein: CAWSVLTTGVCGYTF.

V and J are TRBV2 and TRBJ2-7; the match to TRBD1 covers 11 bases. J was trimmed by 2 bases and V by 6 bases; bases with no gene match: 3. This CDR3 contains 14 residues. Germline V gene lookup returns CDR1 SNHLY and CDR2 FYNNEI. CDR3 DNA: TGTGCCAGCAGGGACAGGGGGCTACCCTACGAGCAGTACTTC. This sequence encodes CASRDRGLPYEQYF.

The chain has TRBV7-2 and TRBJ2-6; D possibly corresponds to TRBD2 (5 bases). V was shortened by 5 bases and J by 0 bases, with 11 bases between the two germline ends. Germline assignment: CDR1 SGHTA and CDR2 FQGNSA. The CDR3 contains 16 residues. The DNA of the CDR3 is TGTGCCAGCAGCCCGAGGGCCGGCTCTGGGGCCAACGTCCTGACTTTC. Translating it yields CASSPRAGSGANVLTF.

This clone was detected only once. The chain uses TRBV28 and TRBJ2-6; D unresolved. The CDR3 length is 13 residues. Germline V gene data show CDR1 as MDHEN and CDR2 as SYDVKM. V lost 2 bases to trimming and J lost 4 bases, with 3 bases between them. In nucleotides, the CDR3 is TGTGCCAGCAGTTTACGGGGGGCCAACGTCCTGACTTTC. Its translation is CASSLRGANVLTF.

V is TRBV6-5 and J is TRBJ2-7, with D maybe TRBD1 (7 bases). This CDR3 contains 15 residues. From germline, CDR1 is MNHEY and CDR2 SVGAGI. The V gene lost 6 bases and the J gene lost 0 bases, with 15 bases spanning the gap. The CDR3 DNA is TGTGCCAGCAGACCGTCAGGGGGGAGCTCCTACGAGCAGTACTTC. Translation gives CASRPSGGSSYEQYF.

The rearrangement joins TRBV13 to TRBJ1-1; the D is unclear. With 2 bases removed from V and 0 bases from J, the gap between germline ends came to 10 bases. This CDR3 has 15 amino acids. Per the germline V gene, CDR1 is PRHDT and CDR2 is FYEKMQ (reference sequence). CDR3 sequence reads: CASSLPRMMNTEAFF. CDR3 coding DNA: TGTGCCAGCAGCTTACCCCGGATGATGAACACTGAAGCTTTCTTT.

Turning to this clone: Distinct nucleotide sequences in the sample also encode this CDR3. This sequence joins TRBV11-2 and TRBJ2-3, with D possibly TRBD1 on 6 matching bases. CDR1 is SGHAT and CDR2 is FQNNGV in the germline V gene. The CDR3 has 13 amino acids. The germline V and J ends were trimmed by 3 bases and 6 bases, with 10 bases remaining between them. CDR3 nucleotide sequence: TGTGCCAGCAGCTTCTCAGGGGCGGATACGCAGTATTTT. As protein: CASSFSGADTQYF.

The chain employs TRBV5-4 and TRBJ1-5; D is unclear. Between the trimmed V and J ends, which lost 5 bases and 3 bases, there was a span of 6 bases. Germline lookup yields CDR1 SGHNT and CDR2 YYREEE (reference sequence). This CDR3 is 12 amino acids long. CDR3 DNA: TGTGCCAGCAGACGGGACAATCAGCCCCAGCATTTT. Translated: CASRRDNQPQHF.

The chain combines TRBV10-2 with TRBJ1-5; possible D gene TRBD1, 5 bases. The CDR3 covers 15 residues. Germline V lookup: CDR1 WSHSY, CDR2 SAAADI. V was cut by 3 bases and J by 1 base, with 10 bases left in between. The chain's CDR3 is CASSDLWDSNQPQHF. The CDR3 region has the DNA TGCGCCAGCAGTGATTTGTGGGACAGCAATCAGCCCCAGCATTTT.

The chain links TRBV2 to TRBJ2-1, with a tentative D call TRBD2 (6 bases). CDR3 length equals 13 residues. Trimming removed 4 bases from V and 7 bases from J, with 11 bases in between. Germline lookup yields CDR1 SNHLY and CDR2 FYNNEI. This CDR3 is CASSGTLANEQFF. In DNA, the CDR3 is TGTGCCAGCAGTGGGACTCTAGCGAATGAGCAGTTCTTC.

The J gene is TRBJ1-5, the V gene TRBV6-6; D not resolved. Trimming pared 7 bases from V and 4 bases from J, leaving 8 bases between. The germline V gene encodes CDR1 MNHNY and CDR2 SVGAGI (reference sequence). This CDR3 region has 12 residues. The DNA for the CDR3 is TGTGCCAGCACCCCCGGTAATCAGCCCCAGCATTTT. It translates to CASTPGNQPQHF.

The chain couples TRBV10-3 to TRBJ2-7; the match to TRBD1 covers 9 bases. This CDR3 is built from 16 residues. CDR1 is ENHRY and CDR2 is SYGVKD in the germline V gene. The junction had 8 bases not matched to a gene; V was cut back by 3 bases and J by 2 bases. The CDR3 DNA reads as TGTGCCATCAGTGACCCGGGACAGGGAACTCCCTACGAGCAGTACTTC. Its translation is CAISDPGQGTPYEQYF.

The CDR3: CASSLDGGMGEQYF. The DNA of the CDR3 is TGTGCCAGCAGCTTGGATGGAGGGATGGGCGAGCAGTACTTC. The chain joins TRBV11-2 to TRBJ2-7; TRBD2 might be the D (6 bases). V gave up 3 bases and J gave up 6 bases, with 15 bases separating them. Germline assignment: CDR1 SGHAT and CDR2 FQNNGV. This CDR3 is 14 amino acids long.